The rows below give T cell receptor beta chains drawn from one sample of a study of blood T cell repertoires in COVID-19. Sequenced by immunoSEQ multiplex PCR; TCRdb stores in-frame clones only, minus some. The sample has 180,000 or so clones, 83% seen once. What was sequenced was PBMCs or T cells enriched from blood (not recorded which). All receptors come from a woman between 45 and 60 years old who had recovered from COVID-19. CDR3s include the opening cysteine and the closing phenylalanine or tryptophan. The D gene is left open where the match is weak. The size field is filled for only some rows; it gives once, few, many or a size class.

>TRBV11-3|.|.|TRBJ1-3
TGTGCCAGCAGCGCTCTAGGTGGAAACACCATATATTTT
CASSALGGNTIYF
>TRBV27|TRBD2|.|TRBJ2-1
TGTGCCAGCAGTTTCCTGACTAGCGGGAGGGGTGAGCAGTTCTTC
CASSFLTSGRGEQFF
>TRBV7-2|TRBD1|many|TRBJ2-5
TGTGCCAGCAGCCCAGACAGGGGAGAGACCCAGTACTTC
CASSPDRGETQYF
>TRBV3-1/TRBV3-2|.|.|TRBJ1-2
TGTGCCAGCAGCCAGTCAGGGCTAGGCTACACCTTC
CASSQSGLGYTF
>TRBV5-4|TRBD2|once|TRBJ2-5
TGTGCCAGCAGCCCACGGGCGGGAGACCAAGAGACCCAGTACTTC
CASSPRAGDQETQYF
>TRBV7-2|.|many|TRBJ1-2
TGTGCCAGCAGCCCCCAAGAACAGGTTCTTGGCTACACCTTC
CASSPQEQVLGYTF
>TRBV5-5|TRBD1|.|TRBJ2-5
TGTGCCAGCAGTCTACACAGACAGGGGGGCCGGGAGACCCAGTACTTC
CASSLHRQGGRETQYF
>TRBV9|.|.|TRBJ2-3
TGTGCCAGCAGCGTAGTTAGCTCCGCAGATACGCAGTATTTT
CASSVVSSADTQYF
>TRBV5-4|TRBD1|.|TRBJ2-2
TGTGCCAGCAGCCCCGGGACAGGTATTACCGGGGAGCTGTTTTTT
CASSPGTGITGELFF
>TRBV5-1|TRBD1|once|TRBJ2-2
TGCGCCAGCAGCTCCGTTAATCAGGGGGCGGCGAACACCGGGGAGCTGTTTTTT
CASSSVNQGAANTGELFF
>TRBV7-2|TRBD1|few|TRBJ2-6
TGTGCCAGCAGCGAAACAGGGGGATCGGGGGCCAACGTCCTGACTTTC
CASSETGGSGANVLTF
>TRBV7-9|.|.|TRBJ2-5
TGTGCCAGCAGCTCAAATGCTGAGAGTTCAGAGACCCAGTACTTC
CASSSNAESSETQYF
>TRBV9|.|few|TRBJ1-3
TGTGCCAGCAGCGGCGACAGCTCTGGAAACACCATATATTTT
CASSGDSSGNTIYF
>TRBV9|TRBD2|.|TRBJ2-1
TGTGCCAGCAGCGTAGGACTAGCGGGGGGCAATGAGCAGTTCTTC
CASSVGLAGGNEQFF
>TRBV5-4|TRBD2|.|TRBJ2-3
TGTGCCAGCGTTAGACGGGAGGCGGGAAGCACAGATACGCAGTATTTT
CASVRREAGSTDTQYF
>TRBV28|.|.|TRBJ1-4
TGTGCCAGCAGTATACTCCGCCCCTCGGGGACTAATGAAAAACTGTTTTTT
CASSILRPSGTNEKLFF
>TRBV19|TRBD2|.|TRBJ2-3
TGTGCCAGTAGGCCTAGCGGGGGGAATGGGGATACGCAGTATTTT
CASRPSGGNGDTQYF
>TRBV29-1|.|.|TRBJ1-1
TGCAGCGGGGATTCATTGGGGACGGCGGGGGCTTTCTTT
CSGDSLGTAGAFF
>TRBV4-1|.|few|TRBJ1-1
TGCGCCAGCAGCCAAGGAATCCAGGGCCGCGGCGCTTTCTTT
CASSQGIQGRGAFF
>TRBV24-1|TRBD2|.|TRBJ2-5
TGTGCCACCAGTGATTATAAGCGGGGGGGCGGTGAGACCCAGTACTTC
CATSDYKRGGGETQYF
>TRBV25-1|TRBD1|.|TRBJ2-6
TGTGCCAGCAGTAAAGGGGGCGGTGGGGCCAACGTCCTGACTTTC
CASSKGGGGANVLTF
>TRBV7-9|.|.|TRBJ1-2
TGTGCCAGCAGCCCCCCCTTGTCAGGGATTGGTGGCTACACCTTC
CASSPPLSGIGGYTF
>TRBV5-6|.|.|TRBJ1-6
TGTGCCAGCAGCTTGGAGCGCACGCGGTCACCCCTCCACTTT
CASSLERTRSPLHF